This section outlines one T cell receptor beta chain sequence together with its context. Its antigen is as yet unknown. TCRdb used MiXCR to reprocess the 5' RACE reads, holding one entry per CDR3 protein. The sample records 450,000 or so distinct CDR3 sequences, 25% being singletons. This record belongs to a study of T-cell memory formation after mild COVID-19. From germline, CDR1 is SGHTA and CDR2 FQGNSA. V lost 5 bases to trimming and J lost 4 bases; unmatched junction nucleotides: 8. This CDR3 has 16 amino acids. General study results and limits: Clones shrinking from day 15 to 85 showed even CD4/CD8 mixes; later expanders tilted CD4+. Cross-reactive memory apparently joined, as some responding clones appeared in pre-infection memory.

Material: PBMCs or a T cell subset sorted from them (not recorded which). This clonotype was obtained from an adult woman who had mild COVID-19 (a few samples of this study predate the infection). Cell type and time point are not known. The gene calls are TRBV7-2 and TRBJ2-2; 9 positions match TRBD2. CDR3 in amino acids: CASSPRAGGLTGELFF. The CDR3 DNA follows: TGTGCCAGCAGCCCCCGTGCGGGGGGGCTCACCGGGGAGCTGTTTTTT.